The clone carrying this T cell receptor (beta chain) occurred a few times. No antigen is known for it. Library preparation for TCR beta used quantitative 5'-RACE with molecular barcodes. TCRdb analysed the 5' RACE reads with MiXCR anew, one entry per CDR3 protein. The sample shows roughly 450,000 distinct CDR3 sequences, roughly a quarter of them seen only once. The CDR3 has 15 residues. From germline, CDR1 is DFQATT and CDR2 SNEGSKA (reference sequence). The ends lost 0 bases at V and 7 bases at J; junction bases unmatched: 4. The sample comes from a study of CD8 T cells in ankylosing spondylitis. Notes on the study in general: A TCR beta motif of fewer than 10 highly homologous variants seemed to mark ankylosing spondylitis blood. Reports say disease-linked clones showed up significantly more in matched ankylosing spondylitis synovial fluid.

The genes are TRBV20-1 and TRBJ2-5; the match to TRBD2 covers 14 bases. The sample comprised blood, either unsorted or a sorted T cell fraction (not recorded which). The TCR comes from a male donor with ankylosing spondylitis. The CDR3 is CSAREGLAGVVTQYF. The CDR3 region has the DNA TGCAGTGCTAGAGAGGGACTAGCGGGAGTGGTGACCCAGTACTTC.